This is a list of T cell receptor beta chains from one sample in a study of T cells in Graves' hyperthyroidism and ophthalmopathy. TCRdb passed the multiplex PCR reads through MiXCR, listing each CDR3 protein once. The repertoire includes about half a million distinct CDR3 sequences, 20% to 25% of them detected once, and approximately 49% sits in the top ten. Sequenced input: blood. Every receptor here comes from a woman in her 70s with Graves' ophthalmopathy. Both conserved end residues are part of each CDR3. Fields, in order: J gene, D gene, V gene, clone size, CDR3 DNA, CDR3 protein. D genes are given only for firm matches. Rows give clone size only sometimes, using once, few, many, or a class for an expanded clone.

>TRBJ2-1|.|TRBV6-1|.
TGTGCAAGCAGTGAAGCAGGGAACAATGAGCAGTTCTTC
CASSEAGNNEQFF
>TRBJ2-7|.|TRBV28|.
TGTGCCAGCAGTCCCCCCGGGATCCCGAGCTACGAGCAGTACTTC
CASSPPGIPSYEQYF
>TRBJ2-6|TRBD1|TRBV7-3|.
TGTGCCAGCAGTCAAACAGGGGCCGGGGCCAACGTCCTGACTTTC
CASSQTGAGANVLTF
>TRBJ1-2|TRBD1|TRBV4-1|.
TGCGCCAGCAGCCAAGGGGGACAGCGTTATGGCTACACCTTC
CASSQGGQRYGYTF
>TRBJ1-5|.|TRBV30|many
TGTGCCTGGAGTGGAGGGGGGGGAATGCCCCAGCATTTT
CAWSGGGGMPQHF
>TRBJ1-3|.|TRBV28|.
TGTGCCAGCAGTTCCCCCATTGGAGGGGGATCTGGAAACACCATATATTTT
CASSSPIGGGSGNTIYF
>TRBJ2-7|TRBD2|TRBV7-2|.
TGTGCCAGCAGCCGCCAGACTAGCGGGAGTTCCCTCGAGCAGTACTTC
CASSRQTSGSSLEQYF
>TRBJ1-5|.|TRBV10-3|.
TGTGCCATCAGGGAGGTGGGGCAGCCCCAGCATTTT
CAIREVGQPQHF
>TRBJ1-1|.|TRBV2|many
TGTGCCAGCCTCTATGGGGTTGTCGACACTGAAGCTTTCTTT
CASLYGVVDTEAFF
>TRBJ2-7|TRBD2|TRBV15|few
TGTGCCACCAGCAGAGCTCCGGGAGGGGCCTACGAGCAGTACTTC
CATSRAPGGAYEQYF
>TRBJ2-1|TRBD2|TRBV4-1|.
TGCGCCAGCAGCCCATTAGCGGGACAATACAATGAGCAGTTCTTC
CASSPLAGQYNEQFF
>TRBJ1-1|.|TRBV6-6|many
TGTGCCAGCAGTTACTCGGAGGGGGTGAACACTGAAGCTTTCTTT
CASSYSEGVNTEAFF
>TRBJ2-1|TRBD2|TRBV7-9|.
TGTGCCAGCAGCCCTAGCGGGACTAGCGGGATGGGGTTGGAGCAGTTCTTC
CASSPSGTSGMGLEQFF
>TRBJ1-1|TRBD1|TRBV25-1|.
TGTGCCAGCAGCCGGACAGGAGCAACTGAAGCTTTCTTT
CASSRTGATEAFF
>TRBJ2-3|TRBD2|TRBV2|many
TGTGCCAGCAAGGGCGGGAGGGCCACAGATACGCAGTATTTT
CASKGGRATDTQYF
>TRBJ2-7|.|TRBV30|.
TGTGCCTGCACCAGGGGTTCCTACGAGCAGTACTTC
CACTRGSYEQYF
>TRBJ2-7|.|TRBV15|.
TGTGCCACCAGGCAAGCGGGTAACTACGAGCAGTACTTC
CATRQAGNYEQYF
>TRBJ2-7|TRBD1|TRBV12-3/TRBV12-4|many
TGTGCCAGCAGTACAGGGGGCACCTCCTACGAGCAGTACTTC
CASSTGGTSYEQYF
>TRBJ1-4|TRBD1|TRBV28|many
TGTGCCAGCTCACAGGGGTTTAATGAAAAACTGTTTTTT
CASSQGFNEKLFF
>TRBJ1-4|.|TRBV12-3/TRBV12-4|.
TGTGCCAGCACCCAATGGGGTGGAGAAAAACTGTTTTTT
CASTQWGGEKLFF
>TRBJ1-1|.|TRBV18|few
TGTGCCAGCTCACCACGGGACATTGGAACTGAAGCTTTCTTT
CASSPRDIGTEAFF
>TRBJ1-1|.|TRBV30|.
TGTGCCTGGAAGCGACAGATGAACACTGAAGCTTTCTTT
CAWKRQMNTEAFF
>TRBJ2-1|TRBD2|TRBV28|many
TGTGCCAGCAGTTCTCCGGGGGGTGAGCAGTTCTTC
CASSSPGGEQFF
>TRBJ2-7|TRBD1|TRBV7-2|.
TGTGCCAGCAGCGAATGGGACAGGAGCTCCTACGAGCAGTACTTC
CASSEWDRSSYEQYF
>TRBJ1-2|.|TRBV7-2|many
TGTGCCAGCAGCTTAGACGGCTCTAACTATGGCTACACCTTC
CASSLDGSNYGYTF
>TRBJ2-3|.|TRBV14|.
TGTGCCAGCAGCCAAGGGTGGGGGCCGCGCACAGATACGCAGTATTTT
CASSQGWGPRTDTQYF
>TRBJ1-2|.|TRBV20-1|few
TGCAGTGCTACACCCCTCTATGGCTACACCTTC
CSATPLYGYTF
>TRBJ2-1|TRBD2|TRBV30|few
TGTGCCTGGAGTCCAGGGCTAGCGGGATTCAATGAGCAGTTCTTC
CAWSPGLAGFNEQFF
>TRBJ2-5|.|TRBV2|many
TGTGCCAGCAGTGAGAGGTTCCGTGGCCGAGAGACCCAGTACTTC
CASSERFRGRETQYF
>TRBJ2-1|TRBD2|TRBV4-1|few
TGCGCCAGCAGCCCCCTAGCGGGAGTCAATGAGCAGTTCTTC
CASSPLAGVNEQFF
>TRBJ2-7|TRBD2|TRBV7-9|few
TGTGCCAGCAGCCGGGGACTAGCGGGACTCTACGAGCAGTACTTC
CASSRGLAGLYEQYF
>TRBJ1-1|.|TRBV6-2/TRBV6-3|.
TGTGCCAGCAGTTACTCCCCAGACACTGAAGCTTTCTTT
CASSYSPDTEAFF
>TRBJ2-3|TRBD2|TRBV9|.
TGTGCCAGCAGCGCGGGGGGGCTAGCGGGAGGGCCCTCGCAGTATTTT
CASSAGGLAGGPSQYF
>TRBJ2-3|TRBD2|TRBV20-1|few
TGCAGTGCTATGCTAGCGGGAGTAGCAGATACGCAGTATTTT
CSAMLAGVADTQYF
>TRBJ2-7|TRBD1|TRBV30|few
TGTGCCTGGGATCGGGGACAGGGTGTACTCTACGAGCAGTACTTC
CAWDRGQGVLYEQYF
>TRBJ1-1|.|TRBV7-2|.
TGTGCCAGCAGCTCGGTGGGGGGCTCGTCTGAAGCTTTCTTT
CASSSVGGSSEAFF
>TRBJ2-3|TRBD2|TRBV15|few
TGTGCCACCAGCAGAGTCACAACACTGGGACTAGCGGGAGAGTATTTT
CATSRVTTLGLAGEYF
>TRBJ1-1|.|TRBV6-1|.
TGTGCCAGCAGTGAACGCGTCGTGAACACTGAAGCTTTCTTT
CASSERVVNTEAFF
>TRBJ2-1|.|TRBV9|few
TGTGCCAGCAGCGTAGGGCCCGCGATTAATGAGCAGTTCTTC
CASSVGPAINEQFF
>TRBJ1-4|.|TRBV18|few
TGTGCCAGCTCACCACCCTTTAAAAAACTGTTTTTT
CASSPPFKKLFF
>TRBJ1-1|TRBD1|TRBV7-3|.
TGTGCCAGCAACTTAGAGGGGGCGAGCACTGAAGCTTTCTTT
CASNLEGASTEAFF
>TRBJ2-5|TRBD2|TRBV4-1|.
TGCGCCAGCAGCCAAGACCGAGGGGAGGGGACCCAGTACTTC
CASSQDRGEGTQYF
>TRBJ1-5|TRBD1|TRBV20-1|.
TGCAGTGTTATAGAGAGGGGGCAGGGTCAGCCCCAGCATTTT
CSVIERGQGQPQHF
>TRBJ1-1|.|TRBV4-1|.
TGCGCCAGCAGCCAAGATGTCAACAGTCGGAACACTGAAGCTTTCTTT
CASSQDVNSRNTEAFF
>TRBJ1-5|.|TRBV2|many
TGTGCCAGCAGCCCTGACAGTCTAGGGGGCAATCAGCCCCAGCATTTT
CASSPDSLGGNQPQHF
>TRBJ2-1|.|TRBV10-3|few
TGTGCCATCAGTGATCTCCAGGGAACCTACAATGAGCAGTTCTTC
CAISDLQGTYNEQFF
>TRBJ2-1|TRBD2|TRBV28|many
TGTGCCAGCAGTCCATTCCGGACTAGAGGAGGGTACAATGAGCAGTTCTTC
CASSPFRTRGGYNEQFF
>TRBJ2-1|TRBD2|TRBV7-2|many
TGTGCCAGCAGCCGCGGACAGGGTCTAGCGGGAGATACCTACAATGAGCAGTTCTTC
CASSRGQGLAGDTYNEQFF
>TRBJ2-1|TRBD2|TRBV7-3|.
TGTGCCAGCAGCTTAACTAGCGGGAGGGATGAGCAGTTCTTC
CASSLTSGRDEQFF
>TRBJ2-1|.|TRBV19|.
TGTGCCAGTAGTATGACTAGGATTAGCCCCTACAATGAGCAGTTCTTC
CASSMTRISPYNEQFF
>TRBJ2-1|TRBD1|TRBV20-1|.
TGCAGTGCTAGAGCCTACCGGGACAGGGGTTCTAATGAGCAGTTCTTC
CSARAYRDRGSNEQFF
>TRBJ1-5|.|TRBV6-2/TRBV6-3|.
TGTGCCAGCAGTTACTCGGGGCAGGGAAATATGGGTCAGCCCCAGCATTTT
CASSYSGQGNMGQPQHF
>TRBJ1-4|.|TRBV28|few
TGTGCCAGCAGTATCCTGACAGGAGAGAATGAAAAACTGTTTTTT
CASSILTGENEKLFF
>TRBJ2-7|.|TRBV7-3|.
TGTGCCAGCAGCATGACAATCCCGGGGGCTAGCGAGCGATACGAGCAGTACTTC
CASSMTIPGASERYEQYF
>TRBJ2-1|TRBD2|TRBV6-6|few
TGTGCCAGCAGTTACGGACTAGCGGGAGGGAACAATGAGCAGTTCTTC
CASSYGLAGGNNEQFF
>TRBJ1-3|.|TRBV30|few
TGTGCCTGGAGTGTCGGTGGCCAGGGAGGAAACACCATATATTTT
CAWSVGGQGGNTIYF
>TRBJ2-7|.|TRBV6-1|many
TGTGCCAGCCGCTCTCCCCGGGACCTTGGGCTCGAGCAGTACTTC
CASRSPRDLGLEQYF
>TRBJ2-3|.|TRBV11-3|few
TGTGCCAGCAGCTCCCGGTGGGAGGGGGCAGATACGCAGTATTTT
CASSSRWEGADTQYF
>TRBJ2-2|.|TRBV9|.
TGTGCCAGCAGCGTTGACAGATCCCCGAGAACCGGGGAGCTGTTTTTT
CASSVDRSPRTGELFF